This is a list of T cell receptor beta chains from one sample in a study of CD8 T cells in ankylosing spondylitis. TCRdb reprocessed the 5' RACE reads with MiXCR, giving one entry per CDR3 protein. This table holds hundreds of thousands of distinct CDR3 sequences, 12% found once. Sequenced material: blood, either unsorted or a sorted T cell fraction (not recorded which). Every receptor here comes from a male donor with ankylosing spondylitis. The CDR3 runs from the conserved cysteine through the conserved F or W. Fields, in order: J gene, clone size, V gene, D gene, CDR3 protein, CDR3 DNA. A D gene is named only where the DNA matches it firmly. The size field is filled for only some rows; it gives once, few, many or a size class.

TRBJ2-7 | few | TRBV19 | TRBD2 | CASSIEPRTSGRRYEQYF | TGTGCCAGTAGTATAGAACCCCGGACTAGCGGGAGGCGGTACGAGCAGTACTTC
TRBJ2-3 | NA | TRBV20-1 | TRBD1 | CSAPWTGGPNGDTQYF | TGCAGTGCTCCCTGGACAGGGGGGCCAAATGGTGATACGCAGTATTTT
TRBJ1-6 | few | TRBV12-3/TRBV12-4 | TRBD1 | CASSFSQGANSPLHF | TGTGCCAGCAGTTTTAGTCAGGGGGCGAATTCACCCCTCCACTTT
TRBJ1-5 | few | TRBV6-5 | TRBD1 | CASSYATGGAGNQPQHF | TGTGCCAGCAGTTACGCGACAGGGGGTGCGGGCAATCAGCCCCAGCATTTT
TRBJ2-3 | NA | TRBV5-1 | NA | CASSLGGAGTDTQYF | TGCGCCAGCAGCTTGGGAGGGGCAGGCACAGATACGCAGTATTTT
TRBJ2-1 | few | TRBV18 | NA | CASSPLGGNEQFF | TGTGCCAGCTCACCACTTGGGGGTAATGAGCAGTTCTTC
TRBJ2-1 | many | TRBV12-3/TRBV12-4 | NA | CASSLGGTRSYNEQFF | TGTGCCAGCAGTTTAGGCGGGACAAGGTCCTACAATGAGCAGTTCTTC
TRBJ2-1 | few | TRBV19 | NA | CASSIALGVPGEQFF | TGTGCCAGTAGTATAGCCCTTGGTGTTCCAGGGGAGCAGTTCTTC
TRBJ2-1 | few | TRBV12-3/TRBV12-4 | NA | CASSPTGTTNEQFF | TGTGCCAGCAGCCCTACCGGGACCACAAATGAGCAGTTCTTC
TRBJ2-5 | few | TRBV5-1 | NA | CASSRTGTTLGETQYF | TGCGCCAGCAGCCGCACCGGGACAACCCTCGGGGAGACCCAGTACTTC
TRBJ2-3 | many | TRBV5-1 | NA | CASSLRQATDTQYF | TGCGCCAGCAGCCTACGACAAGCCACAGATACGCAGTATTTT
TRBJ1-2 | many | TRBV5-1 | NA | CASSLNGIYGYTF | TGCGCCAGCAGCTTGAACGGCATTTATGGCTACACCTTC
TRBJ2-3 | few | TRBV9 | NA | CASSSGADTQYF | TGTGCCAGCAGCTCAGGAGCAGATACGCAGTATTTT
TRBJ1-1 | many | TRBV12-3/TRBV12-4 | TRBD1 | CASSLGTGGGGTEAFF | TGTGCCAGCAGTTTGGGTACAGGGGGAGGTGGCACTGAAGCTTTCTTT
TRBJ2-3 | NA | TRBV27 | NA | CASSSLWETSDTQYF | TGTGCCAGCAGTTCCTTATGGGAGACTTCAGATACGCAGTATTTT
TRBJ2-1 | NA | TRBV20-1 | NA | CSARAGSLEQFF | TGCAGTGCCAGGGCCGGGAGTCTTGAGCAGTTCTTC
TRBJ2-1 | few | TRBV29-1 | TRBD2 | CSVPGEGWQFF | TGCAGCGTCCCGGGGGAGGGATGGCAGTTCTTC
TRBJ1-6 | few | TRBV7-2 | NA | CASSLDGLSSPLHF | TGTGCCAGCAGCTTAGACGGGCTCAGTTCACCCCTCCACTTT
TRBJ1-5 | few | TRBV21-1 | NA | CASSKPGQGPRGCNQPQHF | TGTGCCAGCAGCAAGCCGGGACAGGGGCCAAGAGGTTGCAATCAGCCCCAGCATTTT
TRBJ2-7 | NA | TRBV14 | NA | CASSQGYGEVGEQYF | TGTGCCAGCAGCCAAGGATACGGGGAAGTGGGAGAGCAGTACTTC
TRBJ2-2 | few | TRBV7-7 | NA | CATSSFSSGRENTGELFF | TGTGCCACCAGCAGCTTCAGTAGTGGCAGAGAAAACACCGGGGAGCTGTTTTTT
TRBJ2-2 | NA | TRBV2 | NA | CASSETGIPGELFF | TGTGCCAGCAGTGAAACGGGTATTCCCGGGGAGCTGTTTTTT
TRBJ2-3 | NA | TRBV12-3/TRBV12-4 | TRBD2 | CASSGSGDSGRTDTQYF | TGTGCCAGCAGTGGCTCGGGGGATAGCGGGAGAACAGATACGCAGTATTTT
TRBJ2-5 | NA | TRBV5-1 | TRBD1 | CASSYTGEETQYF | TGCGCCAGCAGCTATACAGGGGAAGAGACCCAGTACTTC
TRBJ2-3 | NA | TRBV6-4 | NA | CASSGGSDSTDTQYF | TGTGCCAGCAGTGGGGGTAGCGATAGCACAGATACGCAGTATTTT
TRBJ2-1 | few | TRBV11-2 | TRBD1 | CASSQTVGRDRRYNEQFF | TGTGCCAGCAGCCAGACCGTCGGACGGGACAGGAGATACAATGAGCAGTTCTTC
TRBJ2-2 | few | TRBV20-1 | NA | CSARVVRAGELFF | TGCAGTGCTAGAGTCGTTAGGGCCGGGGAGCTGTTTTTT
TRBJ2-6 | NA | TRBV11-2 | TRBD1 | CASRIEGASGANVLTF | TGTGCCAGCAGGATCGAGGGGGCGTCTGGGGCCAACGTCCTGACTTTC
TRBJ2-2 | few | TRBV6-1 | TRBD2 | CASSELAGGVAGELFF | TGTGCCAGCAGTGAATTAGCGGGAGGGGTGGCCGGGGAGCTGTTTTTT
TRBJ2-1 | NA | TRBV20-1 | NA | CSARGDSTENEQFF | TGCAGTGCTAGAGGGGACTCAACGGAAAATGAGCAGTTCTTC
TRBJ2-1 | many | TRBV4-1 | TRBD2 | CASSQDSGTTYNEQFF | TGCGCCAGCAGCCAAGATAGCGGGACCACCTACAATGAGCAGTTCTTC
TRBJ2-3 | few | TRBV24-1 | NA | CATSDLVGGDTDTQYF | TGTGCCACCAGTGATTTAGTCGGAGGGGACACAGATACGCAGTATTTT
TRBJ2-1 | NA | TRBV12-3/TRBV12-4 | NA | CASSPRERSYNEQFF | TGTGCCAGCAGCCCGAGGGAGCGTTCCTACAATGAGCAGTTCTTC
TRBJ1-1 | few | TRBV7-2 | NA | CASSLRPIRQATEAFF | TGTGCCAGCAGCTTACGCCCTATTCGGCAGGCTACTGAAGCTTTCTTT
TRBJ2-2 | many | TRBV9 | NA | CASSVEGYSGELFF | TGTGCCAGCAGCGTAGAGGGATATTCCGGGGAGCTGTTTTTT
TRBJ2-5 | NA | TRBV7-9 | NA | CASSLSTGQETQYF | TGTGCCAGCAGCTTATCGACAGGCCAAGAGACCCAGTACTTC
TRBJ2-1 | few | TRBV24-1 | NA | CATSEHKDAFLYNEQFF | TGTGCCACCAGTGAGCACAAGGACGCATTCCTGTACAATGAGCAGTTCTTC
TRBJ1-4 | few | TRBV12-3/TRBV12-4 | NA | CASSSHMNEKLFF | TGTGCCAGCAGTTCTCACATGAATGAAAAACTGTTTTTT
TRBJ1-1 | NA | TRBV5-6 | NA | CASHFYLNTEAFF | TGTGCCAGCCACTTTTATTTGAACACTGAAGCTTTCTTT
TRBJ2-3 | many | TRBV7-2 | TRBD2 | CASSSGLAGYSADTQYF | TGTGCCAGCAGCTCTGGACTAGCGGGATATAGCGCAGATACGCAGTATTTT
TRBJ2-7 | many | TRBV11-2 | NA | CASSRDLEERGLSYEQYF | TGTGCCAGCAGCCGAGATCTGGAGGAACGGGGTCTCTCCTACGAGCAGTACTTC
TRBJ2-7 | few | TRBV5-5 | NA | CASSLGNYEQYF | TGTGCCAGCAGCTTGGGGAACTACGAGCAGTACTTC
TRBJ1-4 | few | TRBV20-1 | TRBD1 | CSVKGQGARSNEKLFF | TGCAGTGTCAAGGGACAGGGGGCAAGGTCTAATGAAAAACTGTTTTTT
TRBJ1-1 | many | TRBV5-1 | NA | CASSLNSWQAAEAFF | TGCGCCAGCAGCTTGAATAGTTGGCAGGCCGCTGAAGCTTTCTTT
TRBJ1-2 | NA | TRBV5-1 | NA | CASSLGPLNYGYTF | TGCGCCAGCAGCCTTGGCCCTCTTAACTATGGCTACACCTTC
TRBJ2-1 | NA | TRBV6-5 | TRBD1 | CASSYRLGGRNEQFF | TGTGCCAGCAGTTACCGTCTAGGGGGCCGGAATGAGCAGTTCTTC
TRBJ2-5 | NA | TRBV27 | NA | CASSFGGGLIETQYF | TGTGCCAGCAGTTTCGGAGGGGGGCTCATAGAGACCCAGTACTTC
TRBJ1-6 | NA | TRBV11-2 | TRBD1 | CASSSTEDRVNSPLHF | TGTGCCAGCAGCTCAACAGAAGACAGGGTTAATTCACCCCTCCACTTT
TRBJ2-5 | NA | TRBV2 | TRBD2 | CARGNSGSFQETQYF | TGTGCCAGGGGTAATAGCGGGAGTTTCCAAGAGACCCAGTACTTC
TRBJ1-3 | NA | TRBV5-6 | NA | CASSSRGGRFSGNTIYF | TGTGCCAGCAGTTCCAGGGGCGGCCGATTTTCGGGAAACACCATATATTTT
TRBJ2-5 | NA | TRBV11-2 | TRBD2 | CASSRSSGGTQYF | TGTGCCAGCAGCAGATCTAGCGGCGGGACCCAGTACTTC
TRBJ2-1 | NA | TRBV10-3 | TRBD2 | CAISESLTSGTYNEQFF | TGTGCCATCAGTGAGTCGTTAACTAGCGGGACTTACAATGAGCAGTTCTTC
TRBJ2-1 | NA | TRBV11-2 | TRBD2 | CASSTGGGPIGYEQFF | TGTGCCAGCAGCACCGGGGGAGGGCCCATAGGGTATGAGCAGTTCTTC
TRBJ2-1 | NA | TRBV13 | TRBD2 | CASGLAGVDEQFF | TGTGCCAGCGGGCTAGCGGGAGTCGATGAGCAGTTCTTC
TRBJ2-1 | NA | TRBV4-1 | NA | CASSQGTALSYNEQFF | TGCGCCAGCAGCCAAGGGACAGCCCTGTCCTACAATGAGCAGTTCTTC
TRBJ2-7 | many | TRBV5-1 | TRBD2 | CASSPTSGTYEQYF | TGCGCCAGCAGCCCGACTAGCGGAACCTACGAGCAGTACTTC
TRBJ2-1 | NA | TRBV27 | NA | CASSQDRTTGNEQFF | TGTGCCAGCAGTCAAGACCGGACGACCGGCAATGAGCAGTTCTTC
TRBJ1-2 | few | TRBV2 | NA | CASSGWDYGYTF | TGTGCCAGCAGTGGGTGGGACTATGGCTACACCTTC
TRBJ1-2 | few | TRBV10-3 | NA | CAISEGLEGDGNGYTF | TGTGCCATCAGTGAGGGGTTGGAGGGCGACGGCAATGGCTACACCTTC
TRBJ2-1 | NA | TRBV10-2 | TRBD1 | CASRRQGAVEQFF | TGCGCCAGCAGAAGACAGGGGGCGGTTGAGCAGTTCTTC